This TCR beta chain was captured in a study of Ad26.COV2.S vaccination and SARS-CoV-2 variants. Overall study context: Of the COV1001 trial arms, the Ad26.COV2.S arm included the donor.

Broader study findings: Substantial breadth was reported for post-vaccination spike-specific CD8+ and CD4+ T cells.

Treatment here: around 19 received Ad26.COV2.S at low or high dose, single or two shots; about 5 received placebo; per-sample allocation not given. The investigators took samples on day 63 after the first vaccine or placebo injection. Clones were sequenced by immunoSEQ multiplex PCR, and TCRdb holds only the in-frame ones, with some missing. Of about 400,000 clones listed, about nine tenths were seen once; the top ten hold under 2%. About this clone: Its antigen is unidentified.

The CDR3 is made up of 14 amino acids. V was trimmed by 5 bases and J by 4 bases, leaving 13 bases between them. Germline-derived CDR1 and CDR2 are SGHTS and YDEGEE. Sequences were derived from peripheral blood, sampled in a trial of Ad26.COV2.S vaccine versus placebo. J is TRBJ2-1 and V is TRBV5-8, with D hard to call. The TCR was taken from a person aged 18-60 years who received the Ad26.COV2.S COVID-19 vaccine or a placebo. DNA for the CDR3: TGTGCCAGCAGAGGGTCCCGTAATTACAATGAGCAGTTCTTC. As protein: CASRGSRNYNEQFF.